The 22 T cell receptor beta chains below come from one sample, sequenced in a study of cytomegalovirus exposure and HLA in healthy donors (dated by TCRdb to about 2017). Libraries were constructed by the immunoSEQ multiplex PCR assay. For the multiplex PCR, a mixture combining 60 forward primers for TCR Vbeta segments and 13 reverse primers for TCR Jbeta segments was used. TCRdb stores this immuneACCESS table with in-frame sequences only. Part of the clones is absent; in the studies checked, under half of the shortfall reflects unresolved V genes, and no reason is known for the rest. The sample table records approximately 100,000 clones; 65% to 80% of these occur just once. The ten top clones hold 3% to 4% of the sample. Sequenced material: PBMCs. These receptors all come from a woman aged 40 to 50 in good health and CMV-seronegative.

V gene TRBV5-4 combines with J gene TRBJ1-4; D uncertain. The CDR3 spans 14 residues. Deletions cut 0 bases from V and 3 bases from J, with 6 bases between. Germline V gene lookup returns CDR1 SGHNT and CDR2 YYREEE (reference sequence). In DNA, the CDR3 is TGTGCCAGCAGCTTGGCTCAGTCTAATGAAAAACTGTTTTTT. It yields the protein CASSLAQSNEKLFF.

The CDR3 region has the DNA TGTGCCAGCAGCCCGCCTACAGGGGTCGACTATGGCTACACCTTC. Translated: CASSPPTGVDYGYTF. The chain uses TRBV28 and TRBJ1-2, with 7 bases that match TRBD1. The CDR3 extends over 15 amino acids. V trimming: 6 bases; J trimming: 3 bases; junction bases outside the gene matches: 10. Germline V CDR1 and CDR2: MDHEN, SYDVKM.

The CDR3 DNA reads TGCAGCGTTGCACCCCTCAGCACGGGAACGCAGTATTTT. It translates to CSVAPLSTGTQYF. The chain is built from TRBV29-1 and TRBJ2-3, with D tentatively TRBD2 (5 bases). CDR1 is SQVTM and CDR2 is ANQGSEA in the germline V gene. This CDR3 comprises 13 residues. V shed 4 bases and J shed 9 bases, with 17 bases lying between them.

The chain uses TRBV6-6 and TRBJ2-4; no clear D. CDR3 length: 13 residues. Trimming took 0 bases from V and 12 from J, leaving 12 bases between them. The germline gives CDR1 MNHNY, CDR2 SVGAGI (reference sequence). The CDR3 here is CASSYSTNRNQYF. The DNA for the CDR3 is TGTGCCAGCAGTTACTCAACTAATCGGAATCAGTACTTC.

V is TRBV28 and J is TRBJ2-2; D unresolved. This CDR3 contains 15 residues. CDR1 is MDHEN and CDR2 is SYDVKM in the germline V gene. V was clipped by 6 bases and J by 5 bases, with 16 bases between them. CDR3 sequence (DNA): TGTGCCAGCAGGCCGGGTCCCGGTAATACCGGGGAGCTGTTTTTT. It yields the protein CASRPGPGNTGELFF. Full variable domain (remainder filled in from reference TRBV28 and TRBJ2-2): DVKVTQSSRYLVKRTGEKVFLECVQDMDHENMFWYRQDPGLGLRLIYFSYDVKMKEKGDIPEGYSVSREKKERFSLILESASTNQTSMYLCASRPGPGNTGELFFGEGSRLTVL.

The chain links TRBV5-1 to TRBJ1-4, with D maybe TRBD1 (6 bases). V lost 3 bases to trimming and J lost 2 bases, with 8 bases between them. Germline loops: CDR1 SGHRS, CDR2 YFSETQ. There are 14 residues in the CDR3. The CDR3 DNA reads as TGCGCCAGCAGCTCAGGACAGACTAATGAAAAACTGTTTTTT. It encodes CASSSGQTNEKLFF.

The V gene is TRBV28, the J gene TRBJ1-5; 7 bases align to TRBD1. After removal of 5 bases from V and 6 bases from J, the junction contained 13 bases not matched to a gene. CDR1 MDHEN and CDR2 SYDVKM come from the germline V gene. The CDR3 contains 16 residues. This chain's CDR3 is CASSPSTGRAIQPQHF. The CDR3, as DNA: TGTGCCAGCAGTCCCTCGACAGGGAGAGCAATTCAGCCCCAGCATTTT.

The genes are TRBV4-1 and TRBJ1-1; D call uncertain. Trimming cost V 0 bases and J 5 bases, with 13 bases left between them. The germline gives CDR1 MGHRA, CDR2 YSYEKL. This CDR3 comprises 15 residues. CDR3 sequence: CASSQETGELTEAFF. CDR3 DNA: TGCGCCAGCAGCCAAGAGACTGGCGAACTGACTGAAGCTTTCTTT.

This clone is a singleton in its sample. The chain links TRBV4-3 to TRBJ1-3; maybe TRBD1 (6 bases). The CDR3 extends over 15 amino acids. The germline V gene has CDR1 LGHNA and CDR2 YSLEER. Trimming took 3 bases from V and 2 from J, leaving 11 bases between them. The DNA of the CDR3 is TGCGCCAGCAGCCAGGGGGCATCCGCTGGAAACACCATATATTTT. Its protein is CASSQGASAGNTIYF.

The chain combines TRBV19 with TRBJ1-5, with D maybe TRBD1 (5 bases). CDR3 size: 16 residues. Germline CDR1 is LNHDA and CDR2 is SQIVND (reference sequence). The V end was cut by 3 bases, the J end by 2 bases, with 14 bases between. The CDR3 DNA reads TGTGCCAGTAGTATCGGGGGGGGTGGAGGCAATCAGCCCCAGCATTTT. The encoded protein is CASSIGGGGGNQPQHF.

The chain recombines TRBV11-2 with TRBJ2-3; 9 bases agree with TRBD2. This CDR3 is built from 15 residues. Germline assignment: CDR1 SGHAT and CDR2 FQNNGV. With V trimmed by 5 bases and J by 4 bases, 7 bases remained unmatched. CDR3 amino acids: CASSRGTSTPDTQYF. CDR3 DNA: TGTGCCAGCAGCCGGGGGACTAGCACTCCAGATACGCAGTATTTT.

This rearrangement joins TRBV28 to TRBJ1-1, with TRBD1 as a possible D gene (5 bases). Deletions cut 6 bases from V and 6 bases from J, with 17 bases between. Germline V gene sequence: CDR1 MDHEN, CDR2 SYDVKM. CDR3 length: 14 amino acids. The CDR3 DNA sequence: TGTGCCAGCAGAAAGCGGGGACTTTTCTCTGAAGCTTTCTTT. Amino acids: CASRKRGLFSEAFF.

This rearrangement joins TRBV27 to TRBJ1-2; D gene uncertain. Germline V gene lookup returns CDR1 MNHEY and CDR2 SMNVEV (reference sequence). V was pared by 0 bases and J by 5 bases, with 10 bases between. The CDR3 runs to 14 residues. CDR3 amino acids: CASSLSRLPYGYTF. The CDR3 DNA sequence: TGTGCCAGCAGTTTATCCAGACTCCCTTATGGCTACACCTTC.

The V and J genes are TRBV7-9 and TRBJ1-1; D ambiguous. Trimming removed 3 bases at V and 5 bases at J, with 4 bases between. Looked up from germline, CDR1 is SEHNR and CDR2 is FQNEAQ (reference sequence). This CDR3 region has 11 residues. The CDR3 reads CASSLATEAFF. In DNA, the CDR3 is TGTGCCAGCAGCTTGGCTACTGAAGCTTTCTTT.

This clone is a singleton in its sample. This rearrangement joins TRBV2 to TRBJ2-2; 7 bases are shared with TRBD2. V gave up 8 bases and J gave up 3 bases; unmatched junction bases: 0. This CDR3 is 12 amino acids long. Germline CDR1 and CDR2: SNHLY and FYNNEI. This CDR3 is CASRGDTGELFF. As DNA, the CDR3 is TGTGCCAGCCGGGGGGACACCGGGGAGCTGTTTTTT.

The V call is TRBV11-2, the J call TRBJ2-7; 8 bases are shared with TRBD1. This CDR3 has 18 amino acids. The junction had 19 bases not matched to a gene; V was cut back by 5 bases and J by 4 bases. Germline V lookup: CDR1 SGHAT, CDR2 FQNNGV. CDR3: CASSPNRRGRGLMYEQYF. The CDR3 coding sequence is TGTGCCAGCAGCCCTAATCGGAGGGGCAGGGGGCTTATGTACGAGCAGTACTTC.

The chain uses TRBV7-6 and TRBJ2-2; the match to TRBD1 covers 7 bases. Looked up from germline, CDR1 is SGHVS and CDR2 is FNYEAQ. This CDR3 has 15 residues. The ends lost 5 bases at V and 5 bases at J; junction bases unmatched: 8. Here the CDR3 DNA reads TGTGCCAGCAGCAAACAGGGGCAGGGGACCGGGGAGCTGTTTTTT. The encoded protein is CASSKQGQGTGELFF.

The chain uses TRBV5-1 and TRBJ2-5, with TRBD2 as a possible D gene (5 bases). TRBJ2-7 explains the end of the DNA better; the J call may be wrong. This CDR3 comprises 14 residues. Germline loops: CDR1 SGHRS, CDR2 YFSETQ. The CDR3 DNA reads TGCGCCAGCAGCTACGAGGGAGTTACCTACGAGCAGTACTTC. Translation: CASSYEGVTYEQYF.

V and J are TRBV7-8 and TRBJ1-1; 8 nucleotides match TRBD1. Germline-derived CDR1 and CDR2 are SGHVS and FQNEAQ. The CDR3 covers 17 residues. V shed 5 bases and J 1 base; nucleotides not matched to a gene: 12. The CDR3 coding sequence is TGTGCCAGCAGCATAAGTAGGGGGGGGACAGGGAACACTGAAGCTTTCTTT. Its translation is CASSISRGGTGNTEAFF.

The rearrangement joins TRBV7-9 to TRBJ1-5; D is perhaps TRBD1 (6 bases). The CDR3 spans 15 residues. CDR1 and CDR2 from the germline V gene are SEHNR and FQNEAQ (reference sequence). V lost 3 bases, J lost 7 bases, and 16 bases lay in between. CDR3 coding DNA: TGTGCCAGCAGCTTTGGGGTACCGAGGGGGCAGCCCCAGCATTTT. It is translated as CASSFGVPRGQPQHF.

A few counts support this clone. The chain employs TRBV10-2 and TRBJ2-1, with a tentative D call TRBD1 (6 bases). CDR1 and CDR2 from the germline V gene are WSHSY and SAAADI. The CDR3 has 17 residues. With 2 bases removed from V and 0 bases from J, the gap between germline ends came to 14 bases. The CDR3 sequence: CASSEPDSQSSYNEQFF. DNA of the CDR3: TGCGCCAGCAGTGAGCCGGACAGCCAGAGCTCCTACAATGAGCAGTTCTTC.

The chain couples TRBV4-3 to TRBJ2-1, with D possibly matching TRBD2 (5 bases). Germline V CDR1 and CDR2: LGHNA, YSLEER. V lost 4 bases to trimming and J lost 0 bases, with 10 bases between them. The CDR3 consists of 15 residues. CDR3 in amino acids: CASSLDFSSYNEQFF. CDR3 DNA sequence: TGCGCCAGCAGCCTGGACTTTAGCTCCTACAATGAGCAGTTCTTC.